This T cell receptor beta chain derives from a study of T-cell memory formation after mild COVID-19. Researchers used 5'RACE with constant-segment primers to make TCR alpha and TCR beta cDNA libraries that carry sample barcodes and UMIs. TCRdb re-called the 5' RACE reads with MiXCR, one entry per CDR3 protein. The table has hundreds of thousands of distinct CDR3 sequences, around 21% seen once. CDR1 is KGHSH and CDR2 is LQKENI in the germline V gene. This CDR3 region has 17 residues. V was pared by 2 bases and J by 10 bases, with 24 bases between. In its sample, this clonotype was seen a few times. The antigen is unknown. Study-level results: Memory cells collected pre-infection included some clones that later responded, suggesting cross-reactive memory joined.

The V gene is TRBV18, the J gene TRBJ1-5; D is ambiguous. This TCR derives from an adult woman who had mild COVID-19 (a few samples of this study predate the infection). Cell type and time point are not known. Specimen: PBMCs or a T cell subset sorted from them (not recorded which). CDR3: CASSPGVPSSGGKPQHF. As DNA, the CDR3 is TGTGCCAGCTCACCAGGGGTACCGTCCAGCGGAGGTAAACCCCAGCATTTT.